Shown below are 30 T cell receptor beta chains from a single sample sequenced in a study of T-cell reconstitution after alpha-beta-depleted transplantation in children. Researchers prepared the TCRbeta library using unique molecular identifiers, the study reports. MiXCR, applied by TCRdb to the PCR reads, yields one record per CDR3 protein. The sample records some 240,000 distinct CDR3 sequences, more than 7.5% being singletons. The sequencing here drew on PBMCs from the stem cell graft donor, taken from the stem cell graft. The receptors come from a human donor who donated a stem cell graft to a child with SCID.

This clonotype was detected ten times or more. Mismatch with germline at one junction end may stem from a read error. In DNA form, the CDR3 reads TGCGCCAGCAGCTTGCAGGGGGGCACTGAAGCTTTCTTT. This encodes CASSLQGGTEAFF. This chain connects TRBV7-9 to TRBJ1-1, with 7 bases fitting TRBD1. Germline V gene sequence: CDR1 SEHNR, CDR2 FQNEAQ (reference sequence). The CDR3 consists of 13 residues.

This clonotype was seen at least ten times. The chain combines TRBV9 with TRBJ2-2; TRBD2 is a possible D gene (7 bases). V was shortened by 3 bases and J by 3 bases, with 12 bases between the two germline ends. The CDR3 spans 15 residues. Germline V lookup: CDR1 SGDLS, CDR2 YYNGEE. CDR3 amino acids: CASSARGGDTGELFF. The CDR3, as DNA: TGTGCCAGCAGCGCTAGGGGGGGGGACACCGGGGAGCTGTTTTTT.

This clonotype was recorded a few times. The DNA for the CDR3 is TGTGCCAGCAGCTTGGCGGGGTGGGGCCTGGGGAAAGGTCAGCCCCAGCATTTT. It codes for CASSLAGWGLGKGQPQHF. This chain connects TRBV5-6 to TRBJ1-5; a possible D gene is TRBD1 (5 bases). Trimming took 0 bases from V and 6 from J, leaving 22 bases between them. The CDR3 consists of 18 residues. Germline CDR1 SGHDT, CDR2 YYEEEE.

This clonotype appeared many times. V is TRBV6-1 and J is TRBJ2-7; a weak D match, TRBD1 (6 bases). The germline gives CDR1 MNHNS, CDR2 SASEGT. This CDR3 comprises 15 residues. V dropped 4 bases and J dropped 0 bases, with 13 bases sitting between them. CDR3 bases: TGTGCCAGCAGTGGTGTCGCAGGGGCCTCCTACGAGCAGTACTTC. Translation gives CASSGVAGASYEQYF.

This clonotype was counted ten times or more. The chain carries TRBV4-1 and TRBJ2-1; D is possibly TRBD2 (6 bases). Trimming pared 1 base from V and 5 bases from J, leaving 15 bases between. Looked up from germline, CDR1 is MGHRA and CDR2 is YSYEKL. This CDR3 has 16 residues. The CDR3 DNA reads as TGCGCCAGCAGCCAAGTGCCCTGGCTAGCGAACAATGAGCAGTTCTTC. Its translation is CASSQVPWLANNEQFF.

In this sample, this clonotype turned up many times. The chain has TRBV7-2 and TRBJ2-5; 9 bases are a match to TRBD2. CDR3 size: 13 residues. The J segment lost 5 bases and the V segment lost 7 bases, leaving 5 bases of the junction unmatched. Germline-derived CDR1 and CDR2 are SGHTA and FQGNSA. This chain's CDR3 is CASTSGGRETQYF. In nucleotides, the CDR3 is TGTGCCAGCACGAGCGGGGGGCGGGAGACCCAGTACTTC. The full variable domain, its missing parts supplied by reference TRBV7-2 and TRBJ2-5, is GAGVSQSPSNKVTEKGKDVELRCDPISGHTALYWYRQSLGQGLEFLIYFQGNSAPDKSGLPSDRFSAERTGGSVSTLTIQRTQQEDSAVYLCASTSGGRETQYFGPGTRLLVL.

This clonotype was detected ten times or more. This chain uses TRBV20-1 with TRBJ1-5; D gene ambiguous. Trimming removed 1 base from V and 6 bases from J, with 10 bases in between. The germline V gene encodes CDR1 DFQATT and CDR2 SNEGSKA (reference sequence). The CDR3 consists of 13 residues. The CDR3 protein is CSARAAGAQPQHF. For the CDR3, the DNA is TGCAGTGCTAGAGCGGCAGGAGCTCAGCCCCAGCATTTT.

Ten or more counts support this clonotype. The V gene is TRBV20-1, the J gene TRBJ2-1, with unresolved D. There are 15 residues in the CDR3. The V gene's germline CDR1 is DFQATT and CDR2 SNEGSKA (reference sequence). Trimming removed 5 bases at V and 3 bases at J, with 17 bases between. CDR3 sequence reads: CSADTLLKDYNEQFF. In DNA, the CDR3 is TGCAGTGCTGATACACTTCTCAAGGACTACAATGAGCAGTTCTTC.

This clonotype was counted at least ten times. The rearrangement uses TRBV7-8 and TRBJ2-3; 13 nucleotides line up with TRBD2. CDR3 size: 18 residues. Germline V gene sequence: CDR1 SGHVS, CDR2 FQNEAQ. V was clipped by 5 bases and J by 1 base; unmatched bases: 9. The CDR3 here is CASSPYRLAGGRTDTQYF. The CDR3 DNA is TGTGCCAGCAGCCCGTATAGACTAGCGGGGGGTCGCACAGATACGCAGTATTTT.

This clonotype was detected many times. The chain joins TRBV7-6 to TRBJ1-1; D gene unclear. Deletions cut 2 bases from V and 0 bases from J, with 13 bases between. Germline V gene lookup returns CDR1 SGHVS and CDR2 FNYEAQ. This CDR3 spans 16 amino acids. In DNA, the CDR3 is TGTGCCAGCAGCTTATTAGCGTCAACAGTGAACACTGAAGCTTTCTTT. This codes for CASSLLASTVNTEAFF.

This clonotype was counted a few times. This chain joins TRBV6-1 and TRBJ2-2, with 10 nucleotides matching TRBD1. The V gene's germline CDR1 is MNHNS and CDR2 SASEGT. V lost 11 bases, J lost 5 bases, and 8 bases stayed unmatched. The CDR3 length is 14 residues. CDR3 loop: CACTGTGETGELFF. In DNA form, the CDR3 reads TGTGCCTGTACCGGGACAGGGGAAACCGGGGAGCTGTTTTTT.

This clonotype has more than one count but fewer than ten. The chain joins TRBV28 to TRBJ2-7; no clear D. Per germline, CDR1 MDHEN and CDR2 SYDVKM. The V end lost 8 bases, the J end lost 2 bases, and 13 bases lay between the germline ends. This CDR3 has 13 residues. DNA of the CDR3: TGTGCCAGCGAGCCCGGAACCGCCTACGAGCAGTACTTC. As protein: CASEPGTAYEQYF.

Many counts were recorded for this clonotype. A junction boundary mismatches the germline segment, possibly from a read error. This chain joins TRBV2 and TRBJ2-7; 7 bases map to TRBD2. The CDR3 is made up of 12 amino acids. Germline V gives CDR1 SNHLY, CDR2 FYNNEI. In DNA, the CDR3 is TGTGCCAGCAATGAACTAGCGTACGAGCAGTACTTC. Protein sequence: CASNELAYEQYF.

This clonotype was observed many times. This chain joins TRBV5-1 and TRBJ1-1, with a possible D match to TRBD1 (5 bases). Germline-derived CDR1 and CDR2 are SGHRS and YFSETQ. The CDR3 totals 15 residues. Trimming left V 0 bases short and J 4 bases short, with 13 bases between. CDR3 in amino acids: CASSLEVGRFTEAFF. Here the CDR3 DNA reads TGCGCCAGCAGCTTGGAAGTGGGGCGTTTCACTGAAGCTTTCTTT.

The sample holds many counts of this clonotype. The chain recombines TRBV6-1 with TRBJ2-1, with TRBD2 matching over 10 bases. Germline V gene sequence: CDR1 MNHNS, CDR2 SASEGT. J lost 8 bases, V lost 1 base, and 5 bases had no gene match. The CDR3 has 15 amino acids. The CDR3 is CASSEGLAGVYEQFF. The CDR3 DNA reads as TGTGCCAGCAGTGAAGGGCTAGCGGGGGTTTATGAGCAGTTCTTC.

This sequence joins TRBV30 and TRBJ2-3, with D unresolved. This CDR3 has 11 residues. Trimming cost V 2 bases and J 6 bases, with 6 bases left between them. Per germline, CDR1 GTSNPN and CDR2 SVGIG (reference sequence). The CDR3 DNA reads as TGTGCCTGGAGTCTAGGCGATACGCAGTATTTT. Translated: CAWSLGDTQYF.

In its sample, this clonotype was seen many times. V is TRBV6-1 and J is TRBJ2-3, with TRBD2 as a possible D gene (7 bases). The CDR3 has 15 residues. Germline CDR1 reads MNHNS; CDR2 reads SASEGT. The V end was cut by 7 bases, the J end by 5 bases, with 19 bases between. Here the CDR3 DNA reads TGTGCCAGCAAAGGAGGGGGGCGCGGGGGAGATACGCAGTATTTT. This codes for CASKGGGRGGDTQYF.

The sample holds many counts of this clonotype. V gene TRBV5-6 combines with J gene TRBJ1-6; D is ambiguous. V gave up 4 bases and J gave up 10 bases, with 9 bases separating them. Germline V gives CDR1 SGHDT, CDR2 YYEEEE. The CDR3 length is 12 residues. In DNA, the CDR3 is TGTGCCAGCAGCCCCCAAGACTCACCCCTCCACTTT. Its protein product is CASSPQDSPLHF.

The chain links TRBV20-1 to TRBJ1-6; no firm D call. Deletions cut 1 base from V and 2 bases from J, with 9 bases between. The CDR3 consists of 15 residues. From germline, CDR1 is DFQATT and CDR2 SNEGSKA (reference sequence). The DNA for the CDR3 is TGCAGTGCTAGAGTGGTCGACACCTATAATTCACCCCTCCACTTT. Translation gives CSARVVDTYNSPLHF.

This clonotype came up many times. This chain joins TRBV10-3 and TRBJ1-5; D gene unclear. Germline V gene data show CDR1 as ENHRY and CDR2 as SYGVKD. There are 14 residues in the CDR3. Trimming removed 3 bases from V and 0 bases from J, with 6 bases in between. CDR3 nucleotide sequence: TGTGCCATCAGTGAAGACAATAGCAATCAGCCCCAGCATTTT. Its protein is CAISEDNSNQPQHF.

This clonotype occurred a few times. The chain carries TRBV29-1 and TRBJ1-3; 7 nucleotides align to TRBD1. This CDR3 region has 15 residues. The germline V gene has CDR1 SQVTM and CDR2 ANQGSEA. V lost 3 bases to trimming and J lost 4 bases; unmatched junction nucleotides: 9. CDR3 region: CSVERLDRAGNTIYF. The DNA of the CDR3 is TGCAGCGTTGAGCGACTTGACAGGGCGGGAAACACCATATATTTT.

A word on this clonotype: A read error is possible here, since a much larger clone lies one base away. The chain employs TRBV5-1 and TRBJ1-1; D not certain. This CDR3 spans 14 amino acids. Germline V gene data show CDR1 as SGHRS and CDR2 as YFSETQ. Here the CDR3 reads CASSSEGVSTDAFF. In nucleotides, the CDR3 is TGCGCCAGCAGCTCGGAGGGAGTGAGTACTGATGCTTTCTTT.

This clonotype was detected ten times or more. The J gene is TRBJ1-6, the V gene TRBV5-6; 7 bases are a match to TRBD1. V trimming: 4 bases; J trimming: 9 bases; junction bases outside the gene matches: 7. This CDR3 contains 14 residues. CDR1 SGHDT and CDR2 YYEEEE come from the germline V gene. The CDR3 loop is CASSGGQLLSPLHF. CDR3 nucleotide sequence: TGTGCCAGCAGCGGGGGACAGTTGCTTTCACCCCTCCACTTT.

This clonotype was counted ten times or more. The V and J genes are TRBV18 and TRBJ2-7; TRBD1 matches 7 bases. From germline, CDR1 is KGHSH and CDR2 LQKENI. V was clipped by 6 bases and J by 5 bases; unmatched bases: 13. The CDR3 loop spans 15 amino acids. CDR3 nucleotides: TGTGCCAGCTCCCTCACAACAGGGCAGGGGGACGAGCAGTACTTC. Translated, it gives CASSLTTGQGDEQYF.

This clonotype has a count of ten or more. The chain has TRBV12-3 or TRBV12-4 and TRBJ1-1; possible D gene TRBD1, 5 bases. V was cut by 5 bases and J by 3 bases, with 13 bases left in between. This CDR3 region has 14 residues. The CDR3 is CASSLRGWDTEAFF. The CDR3 region has the DNA TGTGCCAGCAGTCTTCGGGGGTGGGACACTGAAGCTTTCTTT.

This clonotype was seen at least ten times. The V call is TRBV7-9, the J call TRBJ1-1; D remains ambiguous. The CDR3 loop spans 13 amino acids. V was clipped by 1 base and J by 4 bases, with 7 bases between them. Germline CDR1 is SEHNR and CDR2 is FQNEAQ (reference sequence). The DNA of the CDR3 is TGTGCCAGCAGCTTAGAGTCCGGCACTGAAGCTTTCTTT. Translated, it gives CASSLESGTEAFF.

This clonotype was seen repeatedly, ten times or more. J is TRBJ2-1 and V is TRBV20-1; 8 nucleotides align to TRBD1. V lost 4 bases, J lost 6 bases, and 5 bases stayed unmatched. Germline V gene data show CDR1 as DFQATT and CDR2 as SNEGSKA (reference sequence). This CDR3 is built from 13 residues. DNA for the CDR3: TGCAGTGCTACGGGACAGGAGCGCAATGAGCAGTTCTTC. The encoded protein is CSATGQERNEQFF.

This clonotype was seen a few times. The V call is TRBV5-1, the J call TRBJ2-4, with 10 positions matching TRBD1. With V trimmed by 0 bases and J by 1 base, 7 bases remained unmatched. The CDR3 covers 18 residues. CDR1 is SGHRS and CDR2 is YFSETQ in the germline V gene. This chain's CDR3 is CASSLAPDRGGAKNIQYF. The CDR3 coding sequence is TGCGCCAGCAGCTTGGCCCCGGACAGGGGGGGTGCCAAAAACATTCAGTACTTC.

This clonotype was counted between two and nine times. J is TRBJ2-7 and V is TRBV5-1, with 8 bases that match TRBD2. This CDR3 contains 14 residues. Germline CDR1 and CDR2: SGHRS and YFSETQ. V trimming: 4 bases; J trimming: 1 base; junction bases outside the gene matches: 4. The CDR3 DNA reads as TGCGCCAGCAGCCCGGGGGGGAAGTCCTACGAGCAGTACTTC. Protein product: CASSPGGKSYEQYF.

This clonotype was observed many times. This chain uses TRBV5-5 with TRBJ1-1, with D unclear. V was clipped by 2 bases and J by 4 bases, with 9 bases between them. Germline V CDR1 and CDR2: SGHKS, YYEKEE (reference sequence). The CDR3 has 13 residues. The CDR3 spells CASSFSRTTEAFF. The CDR3 DNA is TGTGCCAGCAGCTTTTCACGGACCACTGAAGCTTTCTTT.